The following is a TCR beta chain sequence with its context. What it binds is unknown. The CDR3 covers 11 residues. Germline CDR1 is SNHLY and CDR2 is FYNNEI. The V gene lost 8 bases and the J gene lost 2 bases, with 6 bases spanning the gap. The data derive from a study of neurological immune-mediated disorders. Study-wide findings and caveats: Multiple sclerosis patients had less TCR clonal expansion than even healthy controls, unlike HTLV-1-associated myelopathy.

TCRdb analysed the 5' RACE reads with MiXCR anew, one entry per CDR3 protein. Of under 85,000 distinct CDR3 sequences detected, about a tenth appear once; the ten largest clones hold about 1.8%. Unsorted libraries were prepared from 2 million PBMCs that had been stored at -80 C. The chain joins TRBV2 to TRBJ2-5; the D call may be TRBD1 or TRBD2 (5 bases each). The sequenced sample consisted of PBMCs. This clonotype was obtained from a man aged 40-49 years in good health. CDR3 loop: CASGGQETQYF. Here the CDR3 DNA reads TGTGCCAGCGGGGGACAAGAGACCCAGTACTTC.